The 12 T cell receptor beta chains below were found in one sample sequenced in a study of T cells in Graves' hyperthyroidism and ophthalmopathy. Amplification yielded TCR beta CDR3 regions, with RNA transcripts as the source. The HTBI set primed first-round TCR CDR3 RT-PCR. TCRdb re-derived calls from the multiplex PCR reads in MiXCR, one entry per CDR3 protein. Among fewer than 350,000 distinct CDR3 sequences listed, about an eighth were seen once. The sample consisted of blood. All receptors derive from a woman aged 25 to 39 with Graves' hyperthyroidism that later progressed to Graves' ophthalmopathy.

This clonotype appeared a few times. V and J are TRBV4-1 and TRBJ2-7; D gene unclear. Deletions cut 3 bases from V and 5 bases from J, with 11 bases between. The CDR3 consists of 13 residues. Germline assignment: CDR1 MGHRA and CDR2 YSYEKL. The CDR3 sequence: CASSHVVWDEQYF. The DNA for the CDR3 is TGCGCCAGCAGCCACGTGGTATGGGACGAGCAGTACTTC.

This clonotype was found many times. The chain recombines TRBV3-1 with TRBJ2-7, with D tentatively TRBD1 or TRBD2 (5 bases each). The CDR3 spans 14 residues. V lost 1 base to trimming and J lost 10 bases, with 17 bases between them. Germline loops: CDR1 LGHDT, CDR2 YNNKEL (reference sequence). As DNA, the CDR3 is TGTGCCAGCAGCCAAGGAGAGGGGTTCGGCGATCAGTACTTC. The encoded protein is CASSQGEGFGDQYF.

Ten or more counts support this clonotype. This chain joins TRBV28 and TRBJ1-5, with D tentatively TRBD1 (5 bases). CDR1 is MDHEN and CDR2 is SYDVKM in the germline V gene. Trimming pared 7 bases from V and 2 bases from J, leaving 15 bases between. The length of the CDR3 is 15 residues. Written as DNA, the CDR3 is TGTGCCAGCAAGGGAGTTGGGGGAGGCAATCAGCCCCAGCATTTT. It encodes CASKGVGGGNQPQHF.

About this clonotype itself: At one end, the junction sequence differs from germline, possibly due to a read error. This chain joins TRBV28 and TRBJ2-7; 10 bases map to TRBD2. Germline values: CDR1 MDHEN, CDR2 SYDVKM. The CDR3 spans 13 residues. The CDR3 protein is CASSLREREGPDF. CDR3 in DNA: TGTGCCAGCAGTTTGAGGGAGCGGGAGGGCCCCGACTTC.

This clonotype was counted many times. The gene calls are TRBV2 and TRBJ2-1; D is undetermined. Per the germline V gene, CDR1 is SNHLY and CDR2 is FYNNEI. There are 14 residues in the CDR3. Trimming shortened V by 0 bases and J by 2 bases, and 5 bases separated the two germline ends. For the CDR3, the DNA is TGTGCCAGCAGTGAAGCCACGACCTACAATGAGCAGTTCTTC. Its translation: CASSEATTYNEQFF.

The chain couples TRBV10-3 to TRBJ2-3, with D hard to call. This CDR3 has 14 residues. Germline-derived CDR1 and CDR2 are ENHRY and SYGVKD. Trimming left V 4 bases short and J 5 bases short, with 13 bases between. The CDR3 bases are TGTGCCATCAGTGGTCCCAGAGCCCAAGATACGCAGTATTTT. Its translation: CAISGPRAQDTQYF.

Many counts were recorded for this clonotype. CDR3 in DNA: TGCAGTGCTAGAGGGGGGAGTGAGCAGTTCTTC. It translates to CSARGGSEQFF. The genes are TRBV20-1 and TRBJ2-1; possibly TRBD1 or TRBD2 for D (5 bases each). V lost 1 base, J lost 9 bases, and 7 bases lay in between. The CDR3 spans 11 residues. Per the germline V gene, CDR1 is DFQATT and CDR2 is SNEGSKA (reference sequence).

This clonotype was seen ten or more times. The V call is TRBV10-3, the J call TRBJ2-3; 7 nucleotides match TRBD2. From germline, CDR1 is ENHRY and CDR2 SYGVKD. This CDR3 contains 12 residues. Here the CDR3 reads CAVGGSADTQYF. Written as DNA, the CDR3 is TGTGCGGTTGGCGGGAGCGCAGATACGCAGTATTTT.

Many counts were recorded for this clonotype. The rearrangement links TRBV15 to TRBJ2-2; D is uncertain. Trimming shortened V by 1 base and J by 2 bases, and 14 bases separated the two germline ends. The germline CDR1 and CDR2 sequences are LNHNV and YYDKDF (reference sequence). CDR3 length: 17 amino acids. DNA for the CDR3: TGTGCCACCAGCAGAGTGGGTAACAGAGTAAACACCGGGGAGCTGTTTTTT. Protein product: CATSRVGNRVNTGELFF.

This clonotype was counted a few times. The chain combines TRBV24-1 with TRBJ2-2; tentative D call: TRBD1 (6 bases). The CDR3 sequence is 17 residues long. The germline V gene encodes CDR1 KGHDR and CDR2 SFDVKD. V lost 4 bases and J lost 0, with 14 bases in between. The CDR3 DNA is TGTGCCACCAGTGACCGGGACACTTCCGCGAACACCGGGGAGCTGTTTTTT. Encoded protein: CATSDRDTSANTGELFF.

This chain links TRBV11-2 with TRBJ2-1; TRBD1 might be the D (6 bases). This CDR3 has 16 residues. The V end was cut by 0 bases, the J end by 5 bases, with 14 bases between. CDR1 is SGHAT and CDR2 is FQNNGV in the germline V gene. DNA for the CDR3: TGTGCCAGCAGCTTAGATCAAACAGGGTTGCACAATGAGCAGTTCTTC. Translating it yields CASSLDQTGLHNEQFF.

A single count supports this clonotype. V and J are TRBV20-1 and TRBJ2-7; 12 bases line up with TRBD2. Germline CDR1 is DFQATT and CDR2 is SNEGSKA (reference sequence). The ends lost 3 bases at V and 4 bases at J; junction bases unmatched: 7. CDR3 size: 15 residues. The CDR3 DNA sequence: TGCAGTGCTAGTAGGCTAGCGGGAGGGTCTTACGAGCAGTACTTC. Translating gives CSASRLAGGSYEQYF.